These 20 T cell receptor beta chains were sequenced from one sample in a study of T cell repertoires in cytomegalovirus infection. Their target antigens are unknown. TCRdb reanalysed the reads using MiXCR and keeps one entry per CDR3 protein. Among around 750,000 distinct CDR3 sequences listed, about 33% were seen once. This sample comprised cultured CD8+ T cells from PBMCs, obtained from culture after CMV antigen stimulation. Every receptor here comes from a human donor in good health (CMV status not recorded). Some clones in this sample may be carry-over from other donors' samples.

This clonotype was observed at least ten times. This chain joins TRBV7-8 and TRBJ2-1, with D tentatively TRBD1 or TRBD2 (5 bases each). Per the germline V gene, CDR1 is SGHVS and CDR2 is FQNEAQ. Trimming removed 8 bases at V and 10 bases at J, with 27 bases between. This CDR3 comprises 16 residues. CDR3 sequence reads: CASELTQISGQWEQFF. The CDR3 DNA follows: TGTGCCAGCGAATTGACTCAGATCTCGGGGCAATGGGAGCAGTTCTTC. The full variable domain, its missing parts supplied by reference TRBV7-8 and TRBJ2-1, is GAGVSQSPRYKVAKRGQDVALRCDPISGHVSLFWYQQALGQGPEFLTYFQNEAQLDKSGLPSDRFFAERPEGSVSTLKIQRTQQEDSAVYLCASELTQISGQWEQFFGPGTRLTVL.

This clonotype was recorded at least ten times. V gene TRBV7-9 combines with J gene TRBJ1-2; D unresolved. The V end lost 0 bases, the J end lost 8 bases, and 16 bases lay between the germline ends. Germline CDR1 SEHNR, CDR2 FQNEAQ (reference sequence). This CDR3 is 15 amino acids long. CDR3 DNA sequence: TGTGCCAGCAGCTTAGCCTCGGGCTCCGGTGGCGGCTACACCTTC. Encoded protein: CASSLASGSGGGYTF. Together with reference TRBV7-9 and TRBJ1-2, the CDR3 gives the full variable domain: DTGVSQNPRHKITKRGQNVTFRCDPISEHNRLYWYRQTLGQGPEFLTYFQNEAQLEKSRLLSDRFSAERPKGSFSTLEIQRTEQGDSAMYLCASSLASGSGGGYTFGSGTRLTVV.

This clonotype was detected a few times. A junction boundary mismatches the germline segment, possibly from a read error. The CDR3 DNA sequence: TGTGCCAGCACCTTAGGAGGAGTATACAATGAGCAGTTCTTC. It translates to CASTLGGVYNEQFF. The chain carries TRBV7-9 and TRBJ2-1; a possible D gene is TRBD2 (5 bases). The CDR3 runs to 14 residues. Germline CDR1 SEHNR, CDR2 FQNEAQ (reference sequence).

This clonotype was picked up a small number of times. The rearrangement uses TRBV7-9 and TRBJ2-6; D is perhaps TRBD1 or TRBD2 (5 bases each). This CDR3 has 19 residues. V was cut by 3 bases and J by 0 bases, with 18 bases left in between. CDR1 is SEHNR, CDR2 FQNEAQ, per germline (reference sequence). The CDR3 protein is CASSFILGTVRSGANVLTF. CDR3 coding DNA: TGTGCCAGCAGCTTTATACTGGGGACCGTTCGCTCTGGGGCCAACGTCCTGACTTTC.

The rearrangement uses TRBV6-1 and TRBJ2-5; TRBD1 matches at 10 bases. CDR1 MNHNS and CDR2 SASEGT come from the germline V gene. Unmatched junction bases numbered 3, after V lost 7 bases and J lost 1 base. The CDR3 extends over 14 amino acids. CDR3 amino acids: CASTGDRGQETQYF. CDR3 bases: TGTGCCAGCACCGGGGACAGGGGCCAAGAGACCCAGTACTTC.

The table lists this clonotype with many counts. The chain couples TRBV7-2 to TRBJ2-7; no clear D gene. There are 14 residues in the CDR3. In germline, CDR1 is SGHTA, CDR2 FQGNSA. Trimming pared 2 bases from V and 3 bases from J, leaving 11 bases between. This CDR3 reads CASSLPGSGYEQYV. The CDR3, as DNA: TGTGCCAGCAGCTTACCAGGATCGGGCTACGAGCAGTACGTC.

In this sample, this clonotype turned up many times. CDR3 residues: CASSLGLAEETQYF. DNA for the CDR3: TGTGCCAGCAGCTTAGGACTAGCGGAAGAGACCCAGTACTTC. The chain carries TRBV7-6 and TRBJ2-5; TRBD2 matches at 9 bases. Germline V gene data show CDR1 as SGHVS and CDR2 as FNYEAQ. The CDR3 runs to 14 residues. Losses at the gene ends were 1 base for V and 3 bases for J; bases not matched to a gene: 0.

This clonotype has only a few counts. J is TRBJ1-4 and V is TRBV9; weak D call: TRBD1 (6 bases). The CDR3 contains 14 residues. Germline loops: CDR1 SGDLS, CDR2 YYNGEE. Trimming took off 3 bases at V and 8 bases at J, with 14 bases between the two ends. As DNA, the CDR3 is TGTGCCAGCAGCGCGGGGGGCGGCGGCGAAAAACTGTTTTTT. It is translated as CASSAGGGGEKLFF.

This clonotype was seen a few times. The chain couples TRBV27 to TRBJ1-1; 10 nucleotides agree with TRBD1. Germline loops: CDR1 MNHEY, CDR2 SMNVEV (reference sequence). This CDR3 region has 15 residues. The J segment lost 5 bases and the V segment lost 8 bases, leaving 11 bases of the junction unmatched. CDR3 in amino acids: CASLSRDRGWTEAFF. CDR3 bases: TGTGCCAGCCTCTCCCGGGACAGGGGATGGACTGAAGCTTTCTTT.

This clonotype was seen many times. The chain combines TRBV7-2 with TRBJ2-3; D ambiguous. This CDR3 has 14 amino acids. V lost 5 bases and J 4 bases, leaving 13 bases between the germline ends. The germline V gene has CDR1 SGHTA and CDR2 FQGNSA. The CDR3 here is CASSPLVMADTQYF. In nucleotides, the CDR3 is TGTGCCAGCAGCCCACTTGTAATGGCAGATACGCAGTATTTT.

The rearrangement links TRBV4-3 to TRBJ2-5; D might be TRBD2 (6 bases). CDR1 LGHNA and CDR2 YSLEER come from the germline V gene. This CDR3 spans 15 amino acids. Between the trimmed V and J ends, which lost 1 base and 4 bases, there was a span of 13 bases. The CDR3 DNA follows: TGCGCCAGCAGCCAAGGCCGCGGGACCCCAGAGACCCAGTACTTC. Its translation: CASSQGRGTPETQYF.

This clonotype was seen only a few times. The rearrangement uses TRBV27 and TRBJ2-1; 11 bases agree with TRBD1. Germline CDR1 MNHEY, CDR2 SMNVEV (reference sequence). The CDR3 has 14 residues. V gave up 3 bases and J gave up 8 bases; unmatched junction bases: 3. In DNA, the CDR3 is TGTGCCAGCAGTTTGGGACAGGGGGTATATGAGCAGTTCTTC. The encoded protein is CASSLGQGVYEQFF.

About this clonotype: A read error may be the cause here, since a much bigger clone is one base away. The CDR3, as DNA: TGTGCCAGCAGGCCTACCCGGGACAGGGTCGGCTCCGGGGAGCTGTTTTTT. It translates to CASRPTRDRVGSGELFF. V usage is TRBV11-1 and J usage is TRBJ2-2; 9 bases fit TRBD1. V lost 6 bases, J lost 6 bases, and 14 bases stayed unmatched. CDR1 is SGHAT, CDR2 FQDESV, per germline (reference sequence). The CDR3 spans 17 residues.

This clonotype has more than one count but fewer than ten. The J gene is TRBJ2-5, the V gene TRBV6-5; D unclear. Trimming took 1 base from V and 5 from J, leaving 8 bases between them. In germline, CDR1 is MNHEY, CDR2 SVGAGI. The CDR3 covers 13 residues. The CDR3, as DNA: TGTGCCAGCAGTTACTATGGAAGGGAGACCCAGTACTTC. As protein: CASSYYGRETQYF.

The chain joins TRBV4-3 to TRBJ2-5; TRBD2 matches 8 bases. The CDR3 sequence is 16 residues long. The V gene's germline CDR1 is LGHNA and CDR2 YSLEER. V lost 0 bases to trimming and J lost 5 bases; unmatched junction nucleotides: 8. This CDR3 reads CASSQDAAGAGETQYF. The CDR3 region has the DNA TGCGCCAGCAGCCAAGATGCAGCGGGGGCAGGGGAGACCCAGTACTTC.

The V call is TRBV6-1, the J call TRBJ2-3, with D perhaps matching TRBD2 (6 bases). The CDR3 runs 17 residues. Germline CDR1 reads MNHNS; CDR2 reads SASEGT. The ends were cut back, 1 base at V and 0 bases at J, with 14 bases in the middle. CDR3: CASSEERGRSSTDTQYF. CDR3 coding DNA: TGTGCCAGCAGTGAAGAACGGGGGAGGTCGAGCACAGATACGCAGTATTTT.

This clonotype was detected a few times. The rearrangement uses TRBV7-2 and TRBJ1-2, with 11 bases aligning to TRBD1. Germline CDR1 reads SGHTA; CDR2 reads FQGNSA. This CDR3 has 19 residues. V gave up 2 bases and J gave up 8 bases; unmatched junction bases: 19. CDR3 in amino acids: CASSLQRLSPGQGGGGYTF. CDR3 sequence (DNA): TGTGCCAGCAGCTTACAGCGTTTATCTCCGGGACAGGGGGGGGGCGGCTACACCTTC.

This clonotype was counted only a few times. The V and J genes are TRBV27 and TRBJ2-5; 11 positions agree with TRBD1. This CDR3 is 14 amino acids long. V lost 4 bases, J lost 5 bases, and 3 bases stayed unmatched. Looked up from germline, CDR1 is MNHEY and CDR2 is SMNVEV (reference sequence). The CDR3 is CASSWGQGGETQYF. Here the CDR3 DNA reads TGTGCCAGCAGTTGGGGACAGGGGGGCGAGACCCAGTACTTC.

The genes are TRBV6-1 and TRBJ1-2; D may be TRBD1 (6 bases). The germline V gene encodes CDR1 MNHNS and CDR2 SASEGT. Trimming removed 5 bases at V and 8 bases at J, with 15 bases between. The CDR3 length is 13 residues. Written as DNA, the CDR3 is TGTGCCAGCAGTACGACAGGAGGAATCGGCTACACCTTC. Translated, it gives CASSTTGGIGYTF.

The V gene is TRBV5-1, the J gene TRBJ2-7, with unresolved D. The CDR3 totals 13 residues. Trimming stripped 4 bases from V and 2 bases from J, with 10 bases between. The V gene's germline CDR1 is SGHRS and CDR2 YFSETQ. The CDR3 protein is CASSPLDAYEQYF. CDR3 nucleotides: TGCGCCAGCAGCCCTTTGGATGCCTACGAGCAGTACTTC.